The 21 T cell receptor beta chains below all came from one sample that was sequenced in a study of shared clonotypes between healthy human individuals. Assay: immunoSEQ multiplex PCR; the TCRdb copy retains only in-frame clones and omits some. The top ten clones hold approximately 0.13% of a sample with around 2.3 million clones, more than 90% of them seen once. The sequencing input was naive CD4+ T cells sorted from blood. The subset denotes: CD45RA+ positively selected. These receptors all come from a man between 18 and 35 years old in good health.

This clone has a handful of counts. This sample includes further DNA sequences coding for the same CDR3. The V and J genes are TRBV7-9 and TRBJ1-5; no firm D call. Trimming took 3 bases from V and 6 from J, leaving 6 bases between them. The CDR3 has 12 amino acids. Looked up from germline, CDR1 is SEHNR and CDR2 is FQNEAQ (reference sequence). The CDR3 DNA sequence: TGTGCCAGCAGCTTCTCTGGTCAGCCCCAGCATTTT. Protein: CASSFSGQPQHF.

V is TRBV28 and J is TRBJ2-5; D possibly uses TRBD1 or TRBD2 (6 bases each). In germline, CDR1 is MDHEN, CDR2 SYDVKM. This CDR3 is built from 15 residues. V gave up 3 bases and J gave up 0 bases, with 11 bases separating them. Written as DNA, the CDR3 is TGTGCCAGCAGTTTGATGCGGGACAACCAAGAGACCCAGTACTTC. Its protein is CASSLMRDNQETQYF.

This chain links TRBV9 with TRBJ1-2, with 7 bases matching TRBD1. The germline V gene encodes CDR1 SGDLS and CDR2 YYNGEE. The CDR3 runs to 15 residues. Trimming took 3 bases from V and 2 from J; bases not matched to a gene: 7. In DNA, the CDR3 is TGTGCCAGCAGCGCATCGGGACAGTTAAACTATGGCTACACCTTC. Its translation: CASSASGQLNYGYTF.

This sequence joins TRBV30 and TRBJ2-2, with D possibly TRBD1 on 6 matching bases. Deletions cut 3 bases from V and 7 bases from J, with 12 bases between. The CDR3 loop spans 13 amino acids. CDR1 is GTSNPN, CDR2 SVGIG, per germline (reference sequence). CDR3: CAWSYRAGGELFF. The CDR3 DNA reads TGTGCCTGGAGCTACAGGGCGGGCGGGGAGCTGTTTTTT.

The chain uses TRBV6-1 and TRBJ2-3; possibly TRBD1 or TRBD2 for D (6 bases each). Germline lookup yields CDR1 MNHNS and CDR2 SASEGT. V lost 3 bases to trimming and J lost 2 bases, with 15 bases between them. CDR3 length: 16 residues. CDR3: CASSEGGGGPTDTQYF. The DNA of the CDR3 is TGTGCCAGCAGTGAGGGGGGTGGGGGCCCCACAGATACGCAGTATTTT.

Only one count was recorded for this clone. The gene calls are TRBV30 and TRBJ2-3, with 9 bases matching TRBD2. Germline loops: CDR1 GTSNPN, CDR2 SVGIG (reference sequence). The CDR3 sequence is 15 residues long. V lost 0 bases to trimming and J lost 5 bases; unmatched junction nucleotides: 6. In DNA, the CDR3 is TGTGCCTGGAGTGTTTTAGCGGGGGCTATAGATACGCAGTATTTT. Translated: CAWSVLAGAIDTQYF.

The rearrangement links TRBV28 to TRBJ2-5; 13 positions match TRBD2. V lost 10 bases and J lost 4; bases outside the gene matches: 18. The CDR3 loop spans 18 amino acids. Germline V gene lookup returns CDR1 MDHEN and CDR2 SYDVKM. The DNA for the CDR3 is TGTGCCACCACGTCATTATACGGACTAGCGGGAGTAGGAGAGACCCAGTACTTC. It yields the protein CATTSLYGLAGVGETQYF.

The rearrangement uses TRBV7-6 and TRBJ1-5; no firm D call. The V gene lost 5 bases and the J gene lost 4 bases, with 9 bases spanning the gap. In germline, CDR1 is SGHVS, CDR2 FNYEAQ. The CDR3 is 13 amino acids. In nucleotides, the CDR3 is TGTGCCAGCAGCCCTAGCACGAATCAGCCCCAGCATTTT. Its translation: CASSPSTNQPQHF.

This rearrangement joins TRBV7-9 to TRBJ1-4; TRBD1 matches 7 bases. The CDR3 extends over 14 amino acids. V was pared by 5 bases and J by 10 bases, with 10 bases of the junction left unmatched. Looked up from germline, CDR1 is SEHNR and CDR2 is FQNEAQ (reference sequence). The chain's CDR3 is CASSVDRVNGKLFF. CDR3 sequence (DNA): TGTGCCAGCAGCGTCGACAGGGTAAACGGAAAACTGTTTTTT.

The V gene is TRBV18, the J gene TRBJ1-6; a weak D match, TRBD1 (5 bases). With 6 bases removed from V and 0 bases from J, the gap between germline ends came to 12 bases. Germline CDR1 is KGHSH and CDR2 is LQKENI. The CDR3 runs 16 residues. The CDR3 DNA follows: TGTGCCAGCTCCCGGGAAGGGGACTCCTATAATTCACCCCTCCACTTT. It encodes CASSREGDSYNSPLHF.

The chain combines TRBV5-1 with TRBJ1-6; TRBD1 aligns across 11 bases. The CDR3 is made up of 13 amino acids. The ends lost 4 bases at V and 14 bases at J; junction bases unmatched: 5. Germline CDR1 is SGHRS and CDR2 is YFSETQ. In nucleotides, the CDR3 is TGCGCCAGCAGCCCGGGACAGGGGGAGGCCCTCCACTTT. This encodes CASSPGQGEALHF.

A note on this clone: This CDR3 is also generated by other DNA sequences in the sample. The chain has TRBV7-9 and TRBJ2-1, with D maybe TRBD2 (6 bases). The germline gives CDR1 SEHNR, CDR2 FQNEAQ (reference sequence). There are 14 residues in the CDR3. V was shortened by 3 bases and J by 6 bases, with 12 bases between the two germline ends. In nucleotides, the CDR3 is TGTGCCAGCAGCTTTTCCGGGAGAGGCAATGAGCAGTTCTTC. It encodes CASSFSGRGNEQFF.

This clone came up once. The V gene is TRBV5-4, the J gene TRBJ1-1; D uncertain. V lost 3 bases to trimming and J lost 5 bases, with 17 bases between them. Per germline, CDR1 SGHNT and CDR2 YYREEE (reference sequence). CDR3 length: 15 residues. CDR3 DNA sequence: TGTGCCAGCAGCTGGGAGCGTGCCCGGGGTACTGAAGCTTTCTTT. Protein: CASSWERARGTEAFF.

This clone has just a few counts. This chain joins TRBV7-9 and TRBJ1-3; TRBD1 is a possible D gene (5 bases). This CDR3 comprises 15 residues. Trimming shortened V by 3 bases and J by 6 bases, and 15 bases separated the two germline ends. CDR1 and CDR2 (germline): SEHNR, FQNEAQ (reference sequence). The CDR3 is CASSLDGTGENTIYF. Written as DNA, the CDR3 is TGTGCCAGCAGCTTGGACGGCACGGGGGAAAACACCATATATTTT.

The chain couples TRBV2 to TRBJ1-1; 8 nucleotides agree with TRBD1. Trimming cost V 6 bases and J 6 bases; bases outside gene matches: 12. CDR3 length: 15 amino acids. Germline V gene lookup returns CDR1 SNHLY and CDR2 FYNNEI. DNA of the CDR3: TGTGCCAGCAGGATCGCCGGGACAGGACGGGCTGAAGCTTTCTTT. As protein: CASRIAGTGRAEAFF.

Regarding this clone: The sample has other DNA sequences that encode this CDR3 too. The rearrangement uses TRBV19 and TRBJ2-7; perhaps TRBD1 as D (6 bases). Germline V CDR1 and CDR2: LNHDA, SQIVND (reference sequence). Trimming removed 4 bases from V and 3 bases from J, with 10 bases in between. The CDR3 contains 13 residues. CDR3 nucleotide sequence: TGTGCCAGTAGTAGGACAGACAGCTACGAGCAGTACTTC. It codes for CASSRTDSYEQYF. The full variable domain, rest sourced from reference TRBV19 and TRBJ2-7, is DGGITQSPKYLFRKEGQNVTLSCEQNLNHDAMYWYRQDPGQGLRLIYYSQIVNDFQKGDIAEGYSVSREKKESFPLTVTSAQKNPTAFYLCASSRTDSYEQYFGPGTRLTVT.

This chain links TRBV5-4 with TRBJ1-1; D is uncertain. Deletions cut 3 bases from V and 5 bases from J, with 20 bases between. This CDR3 is 16 amino acids long. The germline V gene has CDR1 SGHNT and CDR2 YYREEE (reference sequence). The CDR3 sequence: CASSSHGAGVNTEAFF. CDR3 DNA sequence: TGTGCCAGCAGCTCCCACGGCGCCGGGGTAAATACTGAAGCTTTCTTT.

Notes on this clone: Other DNA sequences of this sample code for an identical CDR3. The chain couples TRBV27 to TRBJ1-2; D is uncertain. CDR1 is MNHEY, CDR2 SMNVEV, per germline (reference sequence). The CDR3 runs 13 residues. Trimming pared 3 bases from V and 1 base from J, leaving 6 bases between. The CDR3 loop is CASSFRNNYGYTF. Written as DNA, the CDR3 is TGTGCCAGCAGTTTCAGGAATAACTATGGCTACACCTTC.

J is TRBJ2-5 and V is TRBV7-9; 10 nucleotides match TRBD1. V dropped 1 base and J dropped 5; count of bases not matched to a gene: 7. Germline CDR1 and CDR2: SEHNR and FQNEAQ (reference sequence). The CDR3 is 16 residues long. The CDR3 reads CASSLGTGQGTETQYF. The CDR3 DNA is TGTGCCAGCAGCTTAGGCACGGGACAGGGGACGGAGACCCAGTACTTC.

Concerning this clone itself: Other nucleotide sequences from this sample produce the same CDR3. The rearrangement links TRBV4-1 to TRBJ2-3; D is undetermined. CDR1 and CDR2 from the germline V gene are MGHRA and YSYEKL. V lost 4 bases and J lost 2, with 7 bases in between. The CDR3 is 13 residues long. CDR3 bases: TGCGCCAGCAGCCCCCTGTTCACAGATACGCAGTATTTT. Translation gives CASSPLFTDTQYF.

V is TRBV4-2 and J is TRBJ2-1; TRBD1 aligns across 9 bases. The CDR3 is 14 residues long. Per germline, CDR1 LGHNA and CDR2 YNFKEQ. The junction had 6 bases not matched to a gene; V was cut back by 4 bases and J by 8 bases. CDR3 sequence reads: CASSPGDRVDEQFF. DNA of the CDR3: TGTGCCAGCAGCCCCGGGGACAGGGTGGATGAGCAGTTCTTC.